Reported below is one T cell receptor (beta chain). The data belong to a study of blood T cell repertoires in COVID-19. Study details: Specimens from acute and convalescent COVID-19 originated in the United States, Italy and Spain.

In the authors' workflow: Reference gene primers were amplified, and this amplification served to estimate nucleated cell counts. TCRdb's copy holds only in-frame clones and misses some; the assay was immunoSEQ multiplex PCR. The V and J calls and the clone size are those of that table, but D and trimming were determined from the DNA. The sample comprises some 190,000 clones, roughly 84% of which are singletons, and 4.5% to 5% rests with the top ten. The CDR3 sequence is 13 residues long. Unmatched junction bases numbered 4, after V lost 11 bases and J lost 2 bases. Per the germline V gene, CDR1 is SNHLY and CDR2 is FYNNEI.

The receptor's source is a woman over 75 with acute or convalescent COVID-19. The specimen sequenced was peripheral blood. The V call is TRBV2, the J call TRBJ2-3, with 10 nucleotides matching TRBD2. CDR3 DNA: TGTGCCTGCGGGACTAGCGTCACAGATACGCAGTATTTT. Protein product: CACGTSVTDTQYF.